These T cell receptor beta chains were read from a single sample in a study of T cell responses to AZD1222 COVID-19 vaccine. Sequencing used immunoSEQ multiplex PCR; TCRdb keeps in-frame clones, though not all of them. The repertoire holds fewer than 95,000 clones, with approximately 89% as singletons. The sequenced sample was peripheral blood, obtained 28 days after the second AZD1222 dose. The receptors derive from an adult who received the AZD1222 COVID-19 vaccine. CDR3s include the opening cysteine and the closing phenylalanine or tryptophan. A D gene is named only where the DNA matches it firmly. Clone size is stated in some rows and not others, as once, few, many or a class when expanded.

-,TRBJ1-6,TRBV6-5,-,TGTGCCATCCTGCAGAGCTCCTATAATTCACCCCTCCACTTT,CAILQSSYNSPLHF
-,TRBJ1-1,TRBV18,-,TGTGCCAGCTCTCTGAATCTCAACATGAACACTGAAGCTTTCTTT,CASSLNLNMNTEAFF
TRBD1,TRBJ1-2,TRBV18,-,TGTGCCAGCTCACCCTCCCCCGCGGGACAGAGGAACTATGGCTACACCTTC,CASSPSPAGQRNYGYTF
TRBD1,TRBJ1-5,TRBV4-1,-,TGCGCCAGCAGCCAAACGGAGGGCCAGGGGGCGCGGGAGCCCCAGCATTTT,CASSQTEGQGAREPQHF
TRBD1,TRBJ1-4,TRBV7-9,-,TGTGCCAGCAGCTGGGACAGGGGTAGGGAAAAACTGTTTTTT,CASSWDRGREKLFF
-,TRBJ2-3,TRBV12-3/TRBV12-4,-,TGTGCCAGCCAATACACAGATACGCAGTATTTT,CASQYTDTQYF
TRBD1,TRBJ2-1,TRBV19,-,TGTGCCAGTAGTATCGGGGACAGGGGGCATCATGAGCAGTTCTTC,CASSIGDRGHHEQFF
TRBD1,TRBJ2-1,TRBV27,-,TGTGCCAGCCAAGACAGGGGCTCCTACAATGAGCAGTTCTTC,CASQDRGSYNEQFF
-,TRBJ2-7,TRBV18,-,TGTGCCAGCTCACCATCGTACCAAACTTACGAGCAGTACTTC,CASSPSYQTYEQYF
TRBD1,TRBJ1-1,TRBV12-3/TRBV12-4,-,TGTGCCGGGTCAGGGGGTAACACTGAAGCTTTCTTT,CAGSGGNTEAFF
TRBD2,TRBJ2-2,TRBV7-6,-,TGTGCCAGCAGCACCGGACTAGCGGGGTCCGTGGATCGCACCGGGGAGCTGTTTTTT,CASSTGLAGSVDRTGELFF
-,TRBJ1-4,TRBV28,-,TGTGCCAGCAGGGGATCCAAGGGTGAAAAACTGTTTTTT,CASRGSKGEKLFF
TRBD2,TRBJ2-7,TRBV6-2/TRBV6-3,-,TGTGCCAGCAGTTATTCACCAGGACTAGCGGTGTCCGATGCCTCCTACGAGCAGTACTTC,CASSYSPGLAVSDASYEQYF
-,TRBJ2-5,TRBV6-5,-,TGTGCCAGCAGGGCACGGGCCCTTAGCATGGAGACCCAGTACTTC,CASRARALSMETQYF
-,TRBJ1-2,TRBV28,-,TGTGCCAGCAGCACTGTCTTTGGGGGGACGACAGATAAGACTAACTATGGCTACACCTTC,CASSTVFGGTTDKTNYGYTF
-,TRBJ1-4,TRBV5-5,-,TGTGCCAGCAGCCCCATAGGAGCGGGGGCTAATGAAAAACTGTTTTTT,CASSPIGAGANEKLFF
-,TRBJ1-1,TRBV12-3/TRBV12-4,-,TGTGCCAGCAGTCCATGGGTGAACACTGAAGCTTTCTTT,CASSPWVNTEAFF
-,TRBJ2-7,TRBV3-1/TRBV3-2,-,TGTGCCAGCAGCCAGCAGGGTTGGTACGAGCAGTACTTC,CASSQQGWYEQYF
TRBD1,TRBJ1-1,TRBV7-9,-,TGTGCCAGCAGCGAGACAGGGTCGGGCACTGAAGCTTTCTTT,CASSETGSGTEAFF
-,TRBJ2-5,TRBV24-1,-,TGTGCCACCAGTCTTTCGGGGGGCGCTCAAGAGACCCAGTACTTC,CATSLSGGAQETQYF
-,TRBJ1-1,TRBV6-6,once,TGTGCCAGCAGTTACTCGGAGATAGACACTGAAGCTTTCTTT,CASSYSEIDTEAFF
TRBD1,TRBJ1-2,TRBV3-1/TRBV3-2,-,TGTGCCAGCAGCCGGGACAGGGACCCTTATGGCTACACCTTC,CASSRDRDPYGYTF
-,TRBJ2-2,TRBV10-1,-,TGCGCCAGCAGTGAGAGCCCGCACGGGGAGCTGTTTTTT,CASSESPHGELFF
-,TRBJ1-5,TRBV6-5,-,TGTGCCAGCAGGGGACCGACTAGCAATCAGCCCCAGCATTTT,CASRGPTSNQPQHF
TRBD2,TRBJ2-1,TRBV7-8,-,TGTGCCAGCACCCGGGCGGGGGGTTTCGCCCCCTACAATGAGCAGTTCTTC,CASTRAGGFAPYNEQFF
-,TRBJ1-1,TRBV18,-,TGTGCCAGCTCCCCGATGGGGGTTGAAGCTTTCTTT,CASSPMGVEAFF
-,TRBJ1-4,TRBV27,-,TGTGCCAGCACTTCCGGGGACACATATAAGGCAACTAATGAAAAACTGTTTTTT,CASTSGDTYKATNEKLFF
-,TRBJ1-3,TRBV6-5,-,TGTGCCAGCATTTTACTCAGGAGCTCTGGAAACACCATATATTTT,CASILLRSSGNTIYF
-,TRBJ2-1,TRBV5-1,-,TGCGCCAGCAGCTTTAACTACAATGAGCAGTTCTTC,CASSFNYNEQFF
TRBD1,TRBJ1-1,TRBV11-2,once,TGTGCCAGCAGGCCTTTCCGGACAGGAGACACTGAAGCTTTCTTT,CASRPFRTGDTEAFF
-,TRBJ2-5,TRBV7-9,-,TGTGCCAGCAGCTTTAAAGAGACCCAGTACTTC,CASSFKETQYF
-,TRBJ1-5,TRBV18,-,TGTGCCAGCTCACCACCGTCAGGGAGCAATCAGCCCCAGCATTTT,CASSPPSGSNQPQHF
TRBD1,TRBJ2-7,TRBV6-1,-,TGTGCCAGCAGTGAAGCGGGTGGGGACAGGGGGCGGCACGAGCAGTACTTC,CASSEAGGDRGRHEQYF
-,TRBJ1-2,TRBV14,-,TGTGCCAGCAGCTCCAGATTTGGCTACACCTTC,CASSSRFGYTF
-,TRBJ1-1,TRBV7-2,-,TGTGCCAGCAGCTTAGGAGGTTGGGGGAGGACTGAAGCTTTCTTT,CASSLGGWGRTEAFF
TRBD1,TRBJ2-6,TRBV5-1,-,TGCGCCAGCAGCTGGAATCCGGGACAGGGAACAGGAGGGGCCAACGTCCTGACTTTC,CASSWNPGQGTGGANVLTF
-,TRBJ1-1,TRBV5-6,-,TGTGCCAGCAGCTTGGGAGCAAGTTGGGAAGCTTTCTTT,CASSLGASWEAFF
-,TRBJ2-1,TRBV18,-,TGTGCCAGCTCACCAGCGAATGAGCAGTTCTTC,CASSPANEQFF
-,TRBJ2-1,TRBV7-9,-,TGTGCCAGCGTCAGCTTTAATGAGCAGTTCTTC,CASVSFNEQFF